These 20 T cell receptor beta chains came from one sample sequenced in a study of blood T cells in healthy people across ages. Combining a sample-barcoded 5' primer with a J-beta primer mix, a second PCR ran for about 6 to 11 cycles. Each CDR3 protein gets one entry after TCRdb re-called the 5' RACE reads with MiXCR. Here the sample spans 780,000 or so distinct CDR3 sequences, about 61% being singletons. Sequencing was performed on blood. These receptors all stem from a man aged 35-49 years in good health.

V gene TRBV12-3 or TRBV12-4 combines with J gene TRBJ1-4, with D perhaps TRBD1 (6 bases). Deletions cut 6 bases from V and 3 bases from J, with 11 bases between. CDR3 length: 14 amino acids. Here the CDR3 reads CASSQGSPNEKLFF. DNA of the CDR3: TGTGCCAGCAGCCAGGGGTCTCCTAATGAAAAACTGTTTTTT.

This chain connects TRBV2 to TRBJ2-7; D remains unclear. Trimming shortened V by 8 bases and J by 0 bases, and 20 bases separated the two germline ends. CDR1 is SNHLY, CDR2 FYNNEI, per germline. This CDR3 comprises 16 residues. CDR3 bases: TGTGCCAGCCGGATGGGGTCAAGCGCCCACTCCTACGAGCAGTACTTC. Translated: CASRMGSSAHSYEQYF.

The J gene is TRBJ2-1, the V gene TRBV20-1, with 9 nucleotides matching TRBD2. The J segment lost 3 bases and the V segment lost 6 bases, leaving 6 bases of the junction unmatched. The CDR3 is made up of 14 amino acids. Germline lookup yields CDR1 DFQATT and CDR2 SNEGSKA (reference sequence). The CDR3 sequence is CSARLAEFYNEQFF. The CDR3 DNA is TGCAGTGCCAGACTAGCGGAATTCTACAATGAGCAGTTCTTC.

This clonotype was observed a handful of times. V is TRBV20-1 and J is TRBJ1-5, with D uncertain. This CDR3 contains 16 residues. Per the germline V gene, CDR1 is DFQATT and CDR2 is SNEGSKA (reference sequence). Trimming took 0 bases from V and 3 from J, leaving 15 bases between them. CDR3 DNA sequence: TGCAGTGCTAGAGATGTAGCTTCCCCCCACAATCAGCCCCAGCATTTT. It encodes CSARDVASPHNQPQHF.

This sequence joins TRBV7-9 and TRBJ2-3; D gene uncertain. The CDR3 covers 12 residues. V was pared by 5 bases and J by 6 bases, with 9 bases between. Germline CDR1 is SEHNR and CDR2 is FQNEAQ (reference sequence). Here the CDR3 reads CASSPSVDTQYF. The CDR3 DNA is TGTGCCAGCAGCCCCTCGGTGGATACGCAGTATTTT.

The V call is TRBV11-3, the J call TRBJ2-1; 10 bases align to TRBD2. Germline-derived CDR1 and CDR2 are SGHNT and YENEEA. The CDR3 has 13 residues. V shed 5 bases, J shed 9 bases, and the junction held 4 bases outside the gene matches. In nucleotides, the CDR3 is TGTGCCAGCAGCGCCAGGACTAGCGGTGAGCAGTTCTTC. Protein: CASSARTSGEQFF. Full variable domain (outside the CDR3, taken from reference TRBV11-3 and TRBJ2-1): EAGVVQSPRYKIIEKKQPVAFWCNPISGHNTLYWYLQNLGQGPELLIRYENEEAVDDSQLPKDRFSAERLKGVDSTLKIQPAELGDSAVYLCASSARTSGEQFFGPGTRLTVL.

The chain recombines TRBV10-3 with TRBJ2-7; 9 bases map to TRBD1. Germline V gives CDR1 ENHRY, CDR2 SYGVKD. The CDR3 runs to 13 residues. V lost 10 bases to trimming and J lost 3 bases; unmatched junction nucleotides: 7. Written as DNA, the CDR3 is TGTGCCACCAGGGGACAGGGTGACTACGAGCAGTACTTC. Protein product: CATRGQGDYEQYF.

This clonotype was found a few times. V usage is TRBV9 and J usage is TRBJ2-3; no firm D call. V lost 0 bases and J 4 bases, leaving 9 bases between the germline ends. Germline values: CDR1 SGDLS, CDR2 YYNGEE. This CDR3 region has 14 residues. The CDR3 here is CASSVGPSADTQYF. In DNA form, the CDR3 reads TGTGCCAGCAGCGTAGGACCCAGTGCAGATACGCAGTATTTT.

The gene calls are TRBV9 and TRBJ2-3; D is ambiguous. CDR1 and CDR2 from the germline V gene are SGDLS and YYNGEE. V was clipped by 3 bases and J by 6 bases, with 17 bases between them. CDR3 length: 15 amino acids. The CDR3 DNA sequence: TGTGCCAGCAGCGCTCCCCCCGGGCGGACGGATACGCAGTATTTT. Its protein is CASSAPPGRTDTQYF.

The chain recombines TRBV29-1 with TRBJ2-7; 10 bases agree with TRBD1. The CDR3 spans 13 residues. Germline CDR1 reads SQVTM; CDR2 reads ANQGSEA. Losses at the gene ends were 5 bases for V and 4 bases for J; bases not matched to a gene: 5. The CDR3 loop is CSVKTGGGYEQYF. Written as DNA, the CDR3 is TGCAGCGTTAAGACAGGGGGCGGGTACGAGCAGTACTTC.

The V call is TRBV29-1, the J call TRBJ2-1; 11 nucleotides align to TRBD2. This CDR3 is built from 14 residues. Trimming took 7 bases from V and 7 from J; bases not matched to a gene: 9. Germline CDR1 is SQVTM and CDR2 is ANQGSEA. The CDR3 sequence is CSAPTSGSGNEQFF. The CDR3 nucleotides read TGCAGCGCCCCTACTAGCGGGAGTGGTAATGAGCAGTTCTTC.

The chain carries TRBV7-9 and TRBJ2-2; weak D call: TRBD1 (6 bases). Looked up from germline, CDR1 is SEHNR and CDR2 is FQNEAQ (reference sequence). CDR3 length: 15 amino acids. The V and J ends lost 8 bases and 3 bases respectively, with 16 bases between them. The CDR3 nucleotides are TGTGCCAGCGCCCTCCAGGACAGTTACACCGGGGAGCTGTTTTTT. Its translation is CASALQDSYTGELFF.

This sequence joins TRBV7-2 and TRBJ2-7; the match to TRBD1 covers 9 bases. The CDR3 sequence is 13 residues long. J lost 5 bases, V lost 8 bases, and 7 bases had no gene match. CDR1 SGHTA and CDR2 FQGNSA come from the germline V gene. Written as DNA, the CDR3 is TGTGCCAGCCTTCAACACAGGGGGCACGAGCAGTACTTC. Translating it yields CASLQHRGHEQYF.

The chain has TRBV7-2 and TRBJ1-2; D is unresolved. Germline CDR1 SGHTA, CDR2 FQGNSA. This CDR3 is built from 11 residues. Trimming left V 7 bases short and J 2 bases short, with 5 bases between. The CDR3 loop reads CTSTINYGYTF. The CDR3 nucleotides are TGTACCAGCACCATCAACTATGGCTACACCTTC.

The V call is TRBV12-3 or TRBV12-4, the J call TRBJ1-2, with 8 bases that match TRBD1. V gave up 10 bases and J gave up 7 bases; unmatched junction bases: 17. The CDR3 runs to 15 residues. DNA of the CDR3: TGTGCCACCTCATTAGGAGGACAGGGAAATGGTGGCTACACCTTC. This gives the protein CATSLGGQGNGGYTF.

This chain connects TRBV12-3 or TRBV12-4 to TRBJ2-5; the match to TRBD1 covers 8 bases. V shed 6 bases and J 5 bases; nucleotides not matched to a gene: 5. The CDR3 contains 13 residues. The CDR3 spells CASRADRGETQYF. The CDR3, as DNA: TGTGCCAGCAGAGCCGACAGGGGCGAGACCCAGTACTTC.

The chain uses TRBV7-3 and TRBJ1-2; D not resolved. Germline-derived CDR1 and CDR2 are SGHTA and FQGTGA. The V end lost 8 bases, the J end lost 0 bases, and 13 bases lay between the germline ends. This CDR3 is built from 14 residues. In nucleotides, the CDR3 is TGTGCCAGCGGTGATTCTAGGGCTAACTATGGCTACACCTTC. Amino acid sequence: CASGDSRANYGYTF.

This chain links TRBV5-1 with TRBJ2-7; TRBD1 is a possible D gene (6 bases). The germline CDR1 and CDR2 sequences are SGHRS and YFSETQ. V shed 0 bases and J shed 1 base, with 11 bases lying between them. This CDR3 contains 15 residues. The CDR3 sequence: CASSLEGQSSYEQYF. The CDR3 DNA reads TGCGCCAGCAGCTTGGAAGGACAGAGTTCCTACGAGCAGTACTTC.

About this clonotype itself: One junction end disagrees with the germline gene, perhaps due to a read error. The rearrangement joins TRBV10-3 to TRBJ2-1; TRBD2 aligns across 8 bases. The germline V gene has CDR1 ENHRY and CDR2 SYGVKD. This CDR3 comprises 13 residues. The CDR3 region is CAVSAGREDEQFF. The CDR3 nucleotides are TGTGCCGTCAGTGCCGGGAGGGAAGATGAGCAGTTCTTC.

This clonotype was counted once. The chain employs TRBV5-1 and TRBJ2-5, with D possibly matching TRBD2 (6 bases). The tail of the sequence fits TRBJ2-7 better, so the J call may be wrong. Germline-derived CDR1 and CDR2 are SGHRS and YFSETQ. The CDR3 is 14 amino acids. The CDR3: CASSLGLELREQYF. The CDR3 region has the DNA TGCGCCAGCAGCTTGGGACTAGAGTTACGCGAGCAGTACTTC.